These 13 T cell receptor beta chains share one sample of origin, sequenced in a study of shared clonotypes between healthy human individuals. Produced via immunoSEQ multiplex PCR; TCRdb's table is partial and in-frame only. The data show about 1 million clones, about 76% seen once. Sequencing was done on a sample of memory CD4+ T cells sorted from blood. The subset is: CD45RA-negative fraction. Source of these receptors: a man younger than 35 in good health.

The gene calls are TRBV9 and TRBJ2-3; D is perhaps TRBD1 or TRBD2 (5 bases each). From germline, CDR1 is SGDLS and CDR2 YYNGEE. Trimming removed 0 bases from V and 6 bases from J, with 17 bases in between. This CDR3 comprises 16 residues. The CDR3 DNA is TGTGCCAGCAGCGTAGAGCCCGGGACGAGCTGGGATACGCAGTATTTT. It encodes CASSVEPGTSWDTQYF.

The V call is TRBV5-6, the J call TRBJ2-3; 13 bases map to TRBD2. The CDR3 covers 15 residues. The trim removed 1 base at V and 13 bases at J, leaving 9 bases unmatched. CDR1 is SGHDT and CDR2 is YYEEEE in the germline V gene. The CDR3 bases are TGTGCCAGCAGCTTGCGGGGACTAGCGGGGACCCCGGAGTATTTT. Its translation: CASSLRGLAGTPEYF.

This clone has only a few counts. The chain couples TRBV6-5 to TRBJ1-4; the D is unclear. The CDR3 loop spans 14 amino acids. V lost 7 bases to trimming and J lost 6 bases, with 15 bases between them. From germline, CDR1 is MNHEY and CDR2 SVGAGI. The CDR3 loop is CASNSGIRDEKLFF. The CDR3 bases are TGTGCCAGCAACTCCGGGATAAGGGATGAAAAACTGTTTTTT.

V and J are TRBV4-1 and TRBJ1-5; D is perhaps TRBD1 (6 bases). V lost 0 bases and J 3 bases, leaving 15 bases between the germline ends. The CDR3 runs 17 residues. CDR1 is MGHRA, CDR2 YSYEKL, per germline. CDR3 region: CASSQEGTDRPNQPQHF. The CDR3 DNA reads as TGCGCCAGCAGCCAAGAAGGTACGGACAGACCCAATCAGCCCCAGCATTTT.

The chain joins TRBV2 to TRBJ2-5, with 8 bases lining up with TRBD1. Germline V CDR1 and CDR2: SNHLY, FYNNEI. This CDR3 is 15 amino acids long. Trimming took 6 bases from V and 2 from J; bases not matched to a gene: 8. CDR3 in DNA: TGTGCCAGCAGAGCGGACAGGGCCCCACAAGAGACCCAGTACTTC. It is translated as CASRADRAPQETQYF.

The rearrangement uses TRBV18 and TRBJ2-7; TRBD2 matches 8 bases. Trimming took 6 bases from V and 5 from J; bases not matched to a gene: 6. Germline V CDR1 and CDR2: KGHSH, LQKENI. This CDR3 has 13 residues. Written as DNA, the CDR3 is TGTGCCAGCTCTGGCGGGAGGCACGACGAGCAGTACTTC. Its translation is CASSGGRHDEQYF. The complete variable domain, with remaining parts taken from reference TRBV18 and TRBJ2-7, reads NAGVMQNPRHLVRRRGQEARLRCSPMKGHSHVYWYRQLPEEGLKFMVYLQKENIIDESGMPKERFSAEFPKEGPSILRIQQVVRGDSAAYFCASSGGRHDEQYFGPGTRLTVT.

This sequence joins TRBV27 and TRBJ2-2; TRBD2 might be the D (6 bases). The germline V gene has CDR1 MNHEY and CDR2 SMNVEV (reference sequence). The CDR3 has 16 amino acids. V lost 0 bases to trimming and J lost 0 bases, with 8 bases between them. The CDR3 sequence is CASSLSGGANTGELFF. The CDR3 DNA reads TGTGCCAGCAGTTTATCGGGCGGGGCGAACACCGGGGAGCTGTTTTTT.

This clone was picked up a small number of times. The chain combines TRBV30 with TRBJ2-7, with TRBD1 identical over 8 bases. This CDR3 has 12 residues. Per germline, CDR1 GTSNPN and CDR2 SVGIG (reference sequence). The ends lost 8 bases at V and 2 bases at J; junction bases unmatched: 5. CDR3 nucleotides: TGTGCCGGCGGGACAGGTCCCTACGAGCAGTACTTC. It translates to CAGGTGPYEQYF.

The chain combines TRBV4-1 with TRBJ2-1, with 9 bases identical to TRBD1. The CDR3 spans 15 residues. Trimming at V came to 4 bases and at J to 1 base, leaving 2 bases not matched to a gene. The V gene's germline CDR1 is MGHRA and CDR2 YSYEKL. The CDR3 loop reads CASSPDRGSYNEQFF. The CDR3 bases are TGCGCCAGCAGCCCGGACAGGGGATCCTACAATGAGCAGTTCTTC.

Regarding this clone: Other DNA sequences in the same sample also yield this CDR3. The gene calls are TRBV30 and TRBJ1-5, with D possibly matching TRBD1 (5 bases). With 0 bases removed from V and 2 bases from J, the gap between germline ends came to 8 bases. The CDR3 sequence is 14 residues long. Germline CDR1 GTSNPN, CDR2 SVGIG (reference sequence). CDR3: CAWSVGGGNQPQHF. The DNA of the CDR3 is TGTGCCTGGAGTGTCGGGGGGGGCAATCAGCCCCAGCATTTT.

The CDR3 loop reads CASSSDGNKNIQYF. In DNA form, the CDR3 reads TGCGCCAGCAGCTCGGACGGAAACAAAAACATTCAGTACTTC. The chain links TRBV5-1 to TRBJ2-4; D not certain. This CDR3 contains 14 residues. V was shortened by 3 bases and J by 3 bases, with 10 bases between the two germline ends. In germline, CDR1 is SGHRS, CDR2 YFSETQ. The complete variable domain, with remaining parts taken from reference TRBV5-1 and TRBJ2-4, reads KAGVTQTPRYLIKTRGQQVTLSCSPISGHRSVSWYQQTPGQGLQFLFEYFSETQRNKGNFPGRFSGRQFSNSRSEMNVSTLELGDSALYLCASSSDGNKNIQYFGAGTRLSVL.

Of note for this clone: A much more abundant neighbour one base away suggests this may be a read error. V is TRBV11-2 and J is TRBJ2-1, with 9 bases that match TRBD2. The CDR3 is 15 residues long. With 5 bases clipped from V and 0 bases from J, the junction kept 2 bases outside the gene matches. Germline assignment: CDR1 SGHAT and CDR2 FQNNGV. The CDR3 coding sequence is TGTGCCAGCAGCCCTAGCGGGGCCTCCTACAATGAGCAGTTCTTC. It yields the protein CASSPSGASYNEQFF. Variable domain in full (rest from reference TRBV11-2 and TRBJ2-1): EAGVAQSPRYKIIEKRQSVAFWCNPISGHATLYWYQQILGQGPKLLIQFQNNGVVDDSQLPKDRFSAERLKGVDSTLKIQPAKLEDSAVYLCASSPSGASYNEQFFGPGTRLTVL.

This clone came up once. The CDR3 DNA reads as TGTGCCAGCAGTTACACCCTAGATACGCAGTATTTT. Translation: CASSYTLDTQYF. J is TRBJ2-3 and V is TRBV6-6; D not certain. Germline CDR1 reads MNHNY; CDR2 reads SVGAGI (reference sequence). Trimming stripped 2 bases from V and 5 bases from J, with 5 bases between. This CDR3 has 12 residues.